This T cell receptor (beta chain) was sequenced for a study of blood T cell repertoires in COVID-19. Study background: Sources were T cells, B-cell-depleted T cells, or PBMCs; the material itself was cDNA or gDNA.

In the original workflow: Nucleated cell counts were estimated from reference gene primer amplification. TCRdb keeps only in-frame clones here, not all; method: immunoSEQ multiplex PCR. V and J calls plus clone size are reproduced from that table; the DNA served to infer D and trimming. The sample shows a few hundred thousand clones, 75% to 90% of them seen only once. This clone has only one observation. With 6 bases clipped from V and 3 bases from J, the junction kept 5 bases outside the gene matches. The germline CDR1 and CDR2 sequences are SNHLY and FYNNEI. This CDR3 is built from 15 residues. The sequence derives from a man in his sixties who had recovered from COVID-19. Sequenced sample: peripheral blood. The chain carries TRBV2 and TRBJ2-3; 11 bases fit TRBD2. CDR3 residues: CASRALAGGTDTQYF. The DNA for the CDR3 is TGTGCCAGCAGAGCGCTAGCGGGGGGAACAGATACGCAGTATTTT.